The T cell receptor beta chain under discussion was sequenced for a study of OX40 agonist ivuxolimab in advanced cancers. Turning to the study itself: Dose-escalation subjects each had hepatocellular carcinoma, melanoma, renal cell or head and neck cancer. The mean age was approximately 60 years, ranging from about 20 to 79, with 82.7% of participants male. General study points: It was not determined which antigens were specifically recognized by the peripheral T cells that had undergone clonal expansion.

Clones were sequenced by immunoSEQ multiplex PCR, and TCRdb holds only the in-frame ones, with some missing. The sample has some 59,000 clones, approximately 86% seen once. Blood was sampled at baseline, cycle 4 day 1, and cycle 7 day 1. The CDR3 is made up of 12 amino acids. From germline, CDR1 is SNHLY and CDR2 FYNNEI. Trimming took 6 bases from V and 9 from J, leaving 12 bases between them. To note about this clone: Its antigen is not identified.

The receptor was isolated from an adult with an advanced solid tumor such as melanoma, head and neck, liver or kidney cancer. The chain is built from TRBV2 and TRBJ2-4; D is perhaps TRBD1 or TRBD2 (6 bases each). The sample in question was CD4+ or CD8+ T cells sorted from blood, obtained in a trial of the OX40 agonist ivuxolimab. CDR3 sequence (DNA): TGTGCCAGCAGCGCAGGGGAGGCCATTCAGTACTTC. Protein product: CASSAGEAIQYF.